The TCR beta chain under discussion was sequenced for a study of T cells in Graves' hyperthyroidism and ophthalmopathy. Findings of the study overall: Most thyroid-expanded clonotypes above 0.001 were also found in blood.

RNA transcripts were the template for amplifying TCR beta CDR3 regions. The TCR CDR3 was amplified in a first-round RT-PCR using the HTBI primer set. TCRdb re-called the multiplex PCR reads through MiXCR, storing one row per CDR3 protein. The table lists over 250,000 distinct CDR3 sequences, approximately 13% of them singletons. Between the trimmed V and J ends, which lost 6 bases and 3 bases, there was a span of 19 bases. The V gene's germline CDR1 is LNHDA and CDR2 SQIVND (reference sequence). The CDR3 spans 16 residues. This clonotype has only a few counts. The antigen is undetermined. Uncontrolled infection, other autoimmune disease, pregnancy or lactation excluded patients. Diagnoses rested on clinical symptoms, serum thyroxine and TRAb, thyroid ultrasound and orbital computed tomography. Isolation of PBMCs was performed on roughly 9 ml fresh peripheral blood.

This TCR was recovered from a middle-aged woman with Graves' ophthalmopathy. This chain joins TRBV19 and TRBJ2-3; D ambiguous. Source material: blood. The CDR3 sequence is CASSARSAVLTDTQYF. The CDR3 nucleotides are TGTGCCAGTAGCGCCCGATCGGCGGTTCTTACAGATACGCAGTATTTT.